The clone carrying this TCR beta chain was seen only once. Measured with immunoSEQ multiplex PCR; TCRdb has only the in-frame clones, and not every one. The sample carries around 77,000 clones, around 90% recorded once. These data originate in a study of blood T cell repertoires in COVID-19. This receptor was taken from a woman aged 55-69 years with active COVID-19. The sequenced sample was peripheral blood.

CDR3 in DNA: TGTGCCAGCCACGGCCAGGGGAGTACTGAAGCTTTCTTT. Translation gives CASHGQGSTEAFF. The chain joins TRBV3-1 (or the pseudogene TRBV3-2) to TRBJ1-1, with D tentatively TRBD1 (6 bases). Germline values: CDR1 LGHDT, CDR2 YNNKEL (reference sequence). Trimming cost V 8 bases and J 5 bases, with 15 bases left between them. The CDR3 covers 13 residues.